The 9 T cell receptor beta chains presented below share a single source sample, sequenced in a study of blood T cell repertoires in COVID-19. The table came from immunoSEQ multiplex PCR; TCRdb's copy has only in-frame clones and leaves some out. The sample yields about 200,000 clones, under 90% seen once. The sample was peripheral blood. Receptors were obtained from a man in his fifties or sixties who had recovered from COVID-19.

The chain couples TRBV28 to TRBJ2-2, with TRBD2 identical over 7 bases. Trimming at V came to 6 bases and at J to 5 bases, leaving 6 bases not matched to a gene. CDR1 is MDHEN and CDR2 is SYDVKM in the germline V gene. CDR3 length: 14 residues. CDR3 sequence: CASSRIAGTGELFF. The CDR3 nucleotides read TGTGCCAGCAGCCGAATAGCGGGTACCGGGGAGCTGTTTTTT.

This clone was recorded once. The V call is TRBV7-9, the J call TRBJ2-1; D may be TRBD2 (5 bases). Germline V gene lookup returns CDR1 SEHNR and CDR2 FQNEAQ (reference sequence). This CDR3 spans 12 amino acids. V was cut by 3 bases and J by 6 bases, with 6 bases left in between. The CDR3 DNA reads TGTGCCAGCAGCTTTACTAGCAATGAGCAGTTCTTC. The encoded protein is CASSFTSNEQFF.

This clone was seen more than once but under ten times. This sequence joins TRBV5-3 and TRBJ1-6; D is perhaps TRBD1 (5 bases). TRBV5-3 falls under the ORF class, with uncertain function. This CDR3 is built from 15 residues. Trimming took 1 base from V and 1 from J, leaving 6 bases between them. CDR3 in DNA: TGTGCCAGAAGCTTGCAGGGATCCTATAATTCACCCCTCCACTTT. Residues: CARSLQGSYNSPLHF.

V and J are TRBV6-6 and TRBJ2-7; TRBD1 might be the D (6 bases). The CDR3 contains 13 residues. Germline V CDR1 and CDR2: MNHNY, SVGAGI (reference sequence). The V gene lost 8 bases and the J gene lost 3 bases, with 14 bases spanning the gap. The CDR3 nucleotides read TGTGCCAGCCGGCGGACAGCTAACTACGAGCAGTACTTC. The encoded protein is CASRRTANYEQYF.

This clone occurred a few times. V usage is TRBV11-2 and J usage is TRBJ1-1; D gene uncertain. Trimming stripped 7 bases from V and 2 bases from J, with 20 bases between. Germline CDR1 and CDR2: SGHAT and FQNNGV. There are 16 residues in the CDR3. The CDR3 is CASTPSPPDYNTEAFF. The CDR3 nucleotides are TGTGCCAGCACCCCCTCCCCGCCAGATTACAACACTGAAGCTTTCTTT. The full variable domain, its missing parts supplied by reference TRBV11-2 and TRBJ1-1, is EAGVAQSPRYKIIEKRQSVAFWCNPISGHATLYWYQQILGQGPKLLIQFQNNGVVDDSQLPKDRFSAERLKGVDSTLKIQPAKLEDSAVYLCASTPSPPDYNTEAFFGQGTRLTVV.

This clone was seen more than once but under ten times. V is TRBV10-3 and J is TRBJ2-2; 7 nucleotides match TRBD1. This CDR3 has 15 residues. Germline CDR1 is ENHRY and CDR2 is SYGVKD. The V gene end was trimmed by 4 bases and the J gene end by 4 bases; junction bases not matched to a gene: 6. The CDR3 bases are TGTGCCATCAGTGCAAGGGGGCCTCCCACCGGGGAGCTGTTTTTT. Translation: CAISARGPPTGELFF.

This clone occurred once. This chain links TRBV28 with TRBJ2-5; a possible D gene is TRBD2 (5 bases). CDR3 size: 14 residues. V was cut by 7 bases and J by 1 base, with 13 bases left in between. Germline lookup yields CDR1 MDHEN and CDR2 SYDVKM. The CDR3 DNA is TGTGCCAGCACCCTACTAGGCGCCCAAGAGACCCAGTACTTC. Translated: CASTLLGAQETQYF.

This rearrangement joins TRBV6-2 or TRBV6-3 to TRBJ2-3, with 10 bases matching TRBD2. Trimming removed 2 bases from V and 4 bases from J; junction bases left unmatched: 6. CDR1 MNHEY and CDR2 SVGEGT come from the germline V gene. CDR3 length: 16 amino acids. The DNA of the CDR3 is TGTGCCAGCAGTTACGGGGCTAGCGGGAGTCCAGATACGCAGTATTTT. This sequence encodes CASSYGASGSPDTQYF.

The chain is built from TRBV11-2 and TRBJ1-6; D possibly corresponds to TRBD1 (6 bases). The CDR3 runs to 15 residues. V was pared by 4 bases and J by 15 bases, with 22 bases between. Looked up from germline, CDR1 is SGHAT and CDR2 is FQNNGV. Here the CDR3 DNA reads TGTGCCAGCAGCTCCGAAGTGGGCAGGGGCTTCGGCCTCCACTTT. Protein: CASSSEVGRGFGLHF.